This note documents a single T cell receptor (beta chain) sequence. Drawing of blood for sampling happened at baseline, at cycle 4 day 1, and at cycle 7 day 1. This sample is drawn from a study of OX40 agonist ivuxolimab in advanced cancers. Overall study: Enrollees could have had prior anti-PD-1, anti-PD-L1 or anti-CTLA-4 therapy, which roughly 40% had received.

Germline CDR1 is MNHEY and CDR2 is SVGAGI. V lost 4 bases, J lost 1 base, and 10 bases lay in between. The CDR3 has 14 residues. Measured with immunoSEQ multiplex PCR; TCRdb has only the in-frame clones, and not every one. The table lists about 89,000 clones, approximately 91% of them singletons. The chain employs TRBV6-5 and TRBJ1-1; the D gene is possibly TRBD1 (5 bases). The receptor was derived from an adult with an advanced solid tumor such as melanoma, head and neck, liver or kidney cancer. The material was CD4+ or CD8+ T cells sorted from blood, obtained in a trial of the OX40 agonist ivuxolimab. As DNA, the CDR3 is TGTGCCAGCAGTTCCGGACACACGAACACTGAAGCTTTCTTT. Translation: CASSSGHTNTEAFF.